This T cell receptor (beta chain) was profiled in a study of radiotherapy plus CTLA-4 blockade in lung cancer. Study observations and caveats: The authors reported that early blood T cell clone dynamics, with interferon-beta, best predicted response.

Turning to this clone: Its antigen is undetermined.

Those patients who had chemo-refractory metastatic non-small-cell lung cancer were given focal radiation along with CTLA-4 blockade through ipilimumab. The V end was cut by 6 bases, the J end by 5 bases, with 13 bases between. The CDR3 is made up of 13 amino acids. CDR1 and CDR2 from the germline V gene are MNHNY and SVGAGI (reference sequence). TCRdb's table, derived via immunoSEQ multiplex PCR, lists solely in-frame clones and lacks some. The table lists some 96,000 clones, 70% to 90% of them singletons. The TCR comes from a human donor with non-small cell lung cancer that progressed on radiotherapy plus ipilimumab. This chain joins TRBV6-6 and TRBJ2-5; maybe TRBD2 (5 bases). The material was peripheral blood, obtained from a patient treated with radiotherapy plus ipilimumab. The CDR3 loop is CASRYGLAETQYF. The CDR3 DNA is TGTGCCAGCAGGTACGGACTCGCGGAGACCCAGTACTTC.